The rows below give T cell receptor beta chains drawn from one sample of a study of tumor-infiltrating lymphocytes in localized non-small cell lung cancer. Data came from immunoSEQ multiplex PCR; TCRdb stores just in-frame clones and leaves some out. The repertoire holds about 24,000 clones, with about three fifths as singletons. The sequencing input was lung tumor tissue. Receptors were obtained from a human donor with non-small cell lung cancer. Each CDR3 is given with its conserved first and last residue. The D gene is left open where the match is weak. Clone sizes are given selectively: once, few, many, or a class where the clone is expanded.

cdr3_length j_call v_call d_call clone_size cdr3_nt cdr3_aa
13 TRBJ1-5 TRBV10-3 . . TGTGCCATCAGTGAAACAGAAAATCAGCCCCAGCATTTT CAISETENQPQHF
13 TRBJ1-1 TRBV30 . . TGTGCCTGGAGAAAGGGTAGAAACACTGAAGCTTTCTTT CAWRKGRNTEAFF
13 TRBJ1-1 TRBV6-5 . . TGTGCCAGCAGTTACTCGGGGAGCGCTGAAGCTTTCTTT CASSYSGSAEAFF
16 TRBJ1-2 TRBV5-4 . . TGTGCCAGCAGCCCAAACCAGGGGAGGCTTAACTATGGCTACACCTTC CASSPNQGRLNYGYTF
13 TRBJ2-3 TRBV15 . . TGTGCCACCAGCAGAGATCTGCCTAACGCGCAGTATTTT CATSRDLPNAQYF
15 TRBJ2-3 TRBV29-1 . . TGCAGCGTTGAAGGTCCCAATACGGGCACAGATACGCAGTATTTT CSVEGPNTGTDTQYF
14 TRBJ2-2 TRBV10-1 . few TGCGCCAGCCGTCAGTACAGGGACACCGGGGAGCTGTTTTTT CASRQYRDTGELFF
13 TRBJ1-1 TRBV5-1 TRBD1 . TGCGCCAGCAGCTCCGACAGGGAGGCTGAAGCTTTCTTT CASSSDREAEAFF
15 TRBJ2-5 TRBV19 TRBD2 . TGTGCCAGTAGTTCCGGGGGAGCGGGGCAAGAGACCCAGTACTTC CASSSGGAGQETQYF
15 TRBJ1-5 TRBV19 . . TGTGCCAGTAGGATCGGAAGGGGGAGCAATCAGCCCCAGCATTTT CASRIGRGSNQPQHF
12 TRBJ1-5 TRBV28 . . TGTGCCAGCACAACTAGCAATCAGCCCCAGCATTTT CASTTSNQPQHF
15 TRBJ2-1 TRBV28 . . TGTGCCAGCATCTCCCCGACGGGCTCCTACAATGAGCAGTTCTTC CASISPTGSYNEQFF
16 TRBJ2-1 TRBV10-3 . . TGTGCCATCAGTTTGAGGGGCGCCCCGTCCTACAATGAGCAGTTCTTC CAISLRGAPSYNEQFF
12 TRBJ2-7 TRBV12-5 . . TGTGCTAGTGGTTTGAGCCTCTACGAGCAGTACTTC CASGLSLYEQYF
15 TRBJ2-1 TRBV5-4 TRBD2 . TGTGCCAGCAGAAAAACTAGCGGGGGGCAGGGTGAGCAGTTCTTC CASRKTSGGQGEQFF
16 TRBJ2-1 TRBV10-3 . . TGTGCCATCAGTGAGTCGGAGGGGGATATATACAATGAGCAGTTCTTC CAISESEGDIYNEQFF